The T cell receptor beta chain described here comes from a study of cytomegalovirus exposure and HLA in healthy donors. Study-level results: As was reported, the HLA-A and HLA-B alleles of most subjects were accurately predicted from TCR beta sequences.

13 Jbeta primers and 60 Vbeta primers were used for the PCR. Clones were sequenced by immunoSEQ multiplex PCR, and TCRdb holds only the in-frame ones, with some missing. Here the sample spans approximately 150,000 clones, around 78% being singletons. V was clipped by 6 bases and J by 5 bases, with 8 bases between them. This CDR3 contains 12 residues. Germline V gene data show CDR1 as MNHNY and CDR2 as SVGAGI (reference sequence). With respect to this clone: Antigen: not known.

The sample comprised PBMCs. The TCR comes from a woman aged 35 to 49 in good health and CMV-seronegative. The chain employs TRBV6-6 and TRBJ1-5; D remains ambiguous. The CDR3 loop is CASSQTDQPQHF. In DNA, the CDR3 is TGTGCCAGCAGCCAAACGGATCAGCCCCAGCATTTT.